A selection of T cell receptor beta chains follows, all from one sample in a study of a mutant IDH1 vaccine in newly diagnosed glioma. These TCRs are of unknown antigen specificity. Sequenced by immunoSEQ multiplex PCR; TCRdb stores in-frame clones only, minus some. The sample yields roughly 62,000 clones, around nine tenths seen once. The source material was PBMCs, sampled from a glioma patient whose treatment included an IDH1 peptide vaccine. These receptors came from a man aged 40-55 years with glioma. CDR3s include the opening cysteine and the closing phenylalanine or tryptophan. The D gene is left open where the match is weak. Rows give clone size only sometimes, using once, few, many, or a class for an expanded clone.

abundance,d_gene,j_gene,v_gene,CDR3aa,CDR3nt
.,.,TRBJ2-7,TRBV4-3,CASSQEYPGVTYEQYF,TGCGCCAGCAGCCAAGAATACCCGGGAGTCACCTACGAGCAGTACTTC
once,TRBD1,TRBJ2-6,TRBV28,CASSAWGQGAAGANVLTF,TGTGCCAGCAGTGCCTGGGGACAGGGGGCGGCTGGGGCCAACGTCCTGACTTTC
.,.,TRBJ2-7,TRBV10-3,CAMGDGSYEQYF,TGTGCCATGGGGGACGGGTCCTACGAGCAGTACTTC
few,TRBD2,TRBJ2-7,TRBV4-1,CASSRGLAGGKLLEQYF,TGCGCCAGCAGCCGCGGACTAGCGGGAGGAAAACTCCTCGAGCAGTACTTC
.,TRBD2,TRBJ2-3,TRBV19,CASSISAGGGTDTQYF,TGTGCCAGTAGTATCTCAGCGGGAGGGGGGACAGATACGCAGTATTTT
.,TRBD2,TRBJ2-7,TRBV4-3,CASSQDRGGPYEQYF,TGCGCCAGCAGCCAAGATCGGGGGGGGCCGTACGAGCAGTACTTC
.,.,TRBJ1-1,TRBV19,CASSIVVMNTEAFF,TGTGCCAGTAGTATTGTGGTTATGAACACTGAAGCTTTCTTT
.,.,TRBJ1-3,TRBV5-6,CASSLAGQHSGNTIYF,TGTGCCAGCAGCCTGGCTGGACAGCACTCTGGAAACACCATATATTTT
.,TRBD2,TRBJ2-2,TRBV28,CASSLLAGPNTGELFF,TGTGCCAGCAGTCTGTTAGCGGGGCCGAACACCGGGGAGCTGTTTTTT
.,TRBD2,TRBJ2-3,TRBV19,CASSRTSGGVSTDTQYF,TGTGCCAGTAGCCGGACTAGCGGGGGGGTTAGCACAGATACGCAGTATTTT
.,.,TRBJ1-1,TRBV4-1,CASSHPNTEAFF,TGCGCCAGCAGCCACCCGAACACTGAAGCTTTCTTT
.,.,TRBJ2-2,TRBV6-6,CASKRGTGNTGELFF,TGTGCCAGCAAGCGGGGGACAGGGAACACCGGGGAGCTGTTTTTT
.,.,TRBJ1-1,TRBV21-1,CASSKESTGTICDTEAFF,TGTGCCAGCAGCAAAGAATCGACGGGGACGATTTGTGACACTGAAGCTTTCTTT
.,.,TRBJ1-1,TRBV27,CASRWAQDTEAFF,TGTGCCAGCAGATGGGCTCAGGACACTGAAGCTTTCTTT
.,TRBD1,TRBJ2-3,TRBV10-3,CAISEGPGTVHGTDTQYF,TGTGCCATCAGTGAGGGACCAGGGACAGTTCACGGCACAGATACGCAGTATTTT
.,.,TRBJ1-1,TRBV4-3,CASSHSRGGTEAFF,TGCGCCAGCAGCCATTCACGGGGCGGCACTGAAGCTTTCTTT
.,.,TRBJ1-4,TRBV6-4,CASSEEHATNEKLFF,TGTGCCAGCAGTGAAGAACACGCAACTAATGAAAAACTGTTTTTT
.,TRBD1,TRBJ2-1,TRBV29-1,CSVGKHPGQGANKQFF,TGCAGCGTAGGTAAACATCCGGGACAGGGGGCTAACAAGCAGTTCTTC
.,.,TRBJ1-4,TRBV6-5,CASGQYSNEKLFF,TGTGCCAGCGGTCAGTACAGTAATGAAAAACTGTTTTTT
.,.,TRBJ1-5,TRBV28,CASSPIDRLSSNQPQHF,TGTGCCAGCAGTCCCATAGACCGGCTTTCGAGCAATCAGCCCCAGCATTTT
.,TRBD1,TRBJ2-7,TRBV27,CASSQQGPLDEQYF,TGTGCCAGCAGCCAACAGGGGCCGCTCGACGAGCAGTACTTC
.,TRBD2,TRBJ2-3,TRBV6-6,CASSYGTSGSTDTQYF,TGTGCCAGCAGTTACGGGACTAGCGGGAGCACAGATACGCAGTATTTT
.,.,TRBJ1-5,TRBV6-1,CASMGGNQPQHF,TGTGCCAGCATGGGGGGGAATCAGCCCCAGCATTTT
.,TRBD1,TRBJ1-5,TRBV28,CASSFWDRGSNQPQHF,TGTGCCAGCAGCTTCTGGGACAGGGGAAGCAATCAGCCCCAGCATTTT
.,.,TRBJ2-7,TRBV28,CASSFIVAGAASYEQYF,TGTGCCAGCAGTTTTATCGTGGCGGGGGCAGCCTCCTACGAGCAGTACTTC
.,.,TRBJ1-3,TRBV18,CASSPGDSGNTIYF,TGTGCCAGCTCACCAGGGGATTCTGGAAACACCATATATTTT
few,.,TRBJ1-1,TRBV7-2,CASSLERQTEAFF,TGTGCCAGCAGCTTAGAGAGACAGACTGAAGCTTTCTTT
.,.,TRBJ2-2,TRBV9,CASSVSGYRDTGELFF,TGTGCCAGCAGCGTATCAGGGTATCGGGACACCGGGGAGCTGTTTTTT
few,.,TRBJ1-2,TRBV30,CAWTSVYGYTF,TGTGCCTGGACGTCAGTCTATGGCTACACCTTC
.,TRBD1,TRBJ2-3,TRBV5-4,CASSSREGQADTQYF,TGTGCCAGCAGCTCACGAGAAGGACAGGCAGATACGCAGTATTTT
.,TRBD2,TRBJ2-1,TRBV30,CAWSVSGGGYNEQFF,TGTGCCTGGAGTGTCAGCGGGGGAGGGTACAATGAGCAGTTCTTC
.,.,TRBJ2-3,TRBV10-3,CAIRPAGTDTQYF,TGTGCCATCCGTCCAGCGGGCACAGATACGCAGTATTTT
once,.,TRBJ2-1,TRBV7-2,CASSLDSTHRLNEQFF,TGTGCCAGCAGCTTAGACAGCACTCATAGACTCAATGAGCAGTTCTTC
.,.,TRBJ2-7,TRBV7-8,CASSFAGRLGPSSYEQYF,TGTGCCAGCAGCTTTGCGGGACGCCTGGGACCAAGCTCCTACGAGCAGTACTTC
once,.,TRBJ2-1,TRBV5-4,CASSPVWFGGQGEQFF,TGTGCCAGCAGCCCCGTCTGGTTCGGAGGGCAGGGTGAGCAGTTCTTC
.,TRBD1,TRBJ1-2,TRBV19,CASSKPGQSNYGYTF,TGTGCCAGTAGTAAACCGGGACAGAGTAACTATGGCTACACCTTC
.,.,TRBJ1-1,TRBV19,CASRRQSETEAFF,TGTGCCAGTAGAAGACAGAGTGAGACTGAAGCTTTCTTT
.,.,TRBJ1-1,TRBV21-1,CASSHRRRKTEAFF,TGTGCCAGCAGCCACAGGAGAAGAAAAACTGAAGCTTTCTTT
.,.,TRBJ1-1,TRBV4-3,CASSQQGLPEAFF,TGCGCCAGCAGCCAACAGGGTTTGCCTGAAGCTTTCTTT
.,.,TRBJ1-2,TRBV28,CASSGPGLGGSGYTF,TGTGCCAGCAGTGGACCGGGCCTGGGAGGGAGCGGCTACACCTTC
few,TRBD2,TRBJ2-1,TRBV25-1,CASGLAASSYNEQFF,TGTGCCAGCGGACTAGCGGCGAGCTCCTACAATGAGCAGTTCTTC
.,.,TRBJ2-7,TRBV28,CASSRTGARTNEQYF,TGTGCCAGCAGTAGGACCGGGGCGAGAACAAACGAGCAGTACTTC
.,.,TRBJ2-5,TRBV28,CASSFRSQHQETQYF,TGTGCCAGCAGTTTTAGGTCACAGCACCAAGAGACCCAGTACTTC
once,.,TRBJ1-5,TRBV7-6,CASSLLGYSNQPQHF,TGTGCCAGCAGCCTACTGGGATATAGCAATCAGCCCCAGCATTTT